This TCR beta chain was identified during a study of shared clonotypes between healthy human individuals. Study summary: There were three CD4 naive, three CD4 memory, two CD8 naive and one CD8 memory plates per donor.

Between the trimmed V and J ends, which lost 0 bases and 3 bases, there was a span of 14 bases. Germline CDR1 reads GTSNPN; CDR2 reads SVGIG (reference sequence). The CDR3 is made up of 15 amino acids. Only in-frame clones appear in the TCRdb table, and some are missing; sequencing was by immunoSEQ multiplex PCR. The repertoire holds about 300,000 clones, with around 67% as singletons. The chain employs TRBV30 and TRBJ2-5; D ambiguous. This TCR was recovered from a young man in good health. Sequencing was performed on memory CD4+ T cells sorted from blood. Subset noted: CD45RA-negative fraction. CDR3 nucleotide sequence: TGTGCCTGGAGTGTACGGCTCCAAATGGAAGAGACCCAGTACTTC. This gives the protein CAWSVRLQMEETQYF.